A single sample is the source of the 30 T cell receptor beta chains below, sequenced in a study of T cells in localized non-small cell lung cancer. Some clones are missing from TCRdb's copy, which holds only in-frame ones; the method was immunoSEQ multiplex PCR. The table lists 14,000 to 15,000 clones, approximately 85% of them singletons. The sequences come from peripheral blood, collected before any cancer treatment. These receptors were obtained from a female donor aged 60 or older with stage I squamous cell lung carcinoma.

The chain recombines TRBV18 with TRBJ2-7; no reliable D call. Germline CDR1 reads KGHSH; CDR2 reads LQKENI. This CDR3 spans 12 amino acids. The V end was cut by 6 bases, the J end by 3 bases, with 9 bases between. The CDR3 here is CASSPNSYEQYF. The DNA of the CDR3 is TGTGCCAGCTCGCCCAACAGCTACGAGCAGTACTTC.

V usage is TRBV2 and J usage is TRBJ1-2, with D unclear. The CDR3 runs 16 residues. Germline V gene lookup returns CDR1 SNHLY and CDR2 FYNNEI. The V end lost 0 bases, the J end lost 7 bases, and 18 bases lay between the germline ends. CDR3 residues: CASSEALRVHGIGYTF. CDR3 nucleotides: TGTGCCAGCAGTGAAGCGCTTCGTGTTCACGGGATTGGCTACACCTTC. Supplemented by reference TRBV2 and TRBJ1-2, the full variable domain reads EPEVTQTPSHQVTQMGQEVILRCVPISNHLYFYWYRQILGQKVEFLVSFYNNEISEKSEIFDDQFSVERPDGSNFTLKIRSTKLEDSAMYFCASSEALRVHGIGYTFGSGTRLTVV.

The chain carries TRBV28 and TRBJ1-3; no clear D. Germline V gene data show CDR1 as MDHEN and CDR2 as SYDVKM. Trimming removed 1 base from V and 0 bases from J, with 16 bases in between. There are 18 residues in the CDR3. In nucleotides, the CDR3 is TGTGCCAGCAGTTTATTTTTATGGGCAGACCTCTCTGGAAACACCATATATTTT. Amino acids: CASSLFLWADLSGNTIYF.

The chain uses TRBV5-1 and TRBJ2-7; D gene unclear. V lost 4 bases to trimming and J lost 4 bases, with 15 bases between them. The germline V gene encodes CDR1 SGHRS and CDR2 YFSETQ. The CDR3 covers 14 residues. Written as DNA, the CDR3 is TGCGCCAGCAGCACACTGACTGGCGGATACGAGCAGTACTTC. This encodes CASSTLTGGYEQYF.

The CDR3 region is CASVLNGVDTEAFF. The CDR3 nucleotides are TGTGCCAGCGTTCTTAATGGGGTTGACACTGAAGCTTTCTTT. The chain links TRBV2 to TRBJ1-1; no clear D gene. The CDR3 length is 14 residues. The germline CDR1 and CDR2 sequences are SNHLY and FYNNEI. The V end was cut by 8 bases, the J end by 3 bases, with 16 bases between.

The chain recombines TRBV6-5 with TRBJ1-2; the match to TRBD1 covers 8 bases. The CDR3 is 13 residues long. Germline loops: CDR1 MNHEY, CDR2 SVGAGI. The CDR3 DNA is TGTGCGAGCTGTTACCAGGGGGCGGTAGGCTACACCTTC. The encoded protein is CASCYQGAVGYTF.

This chain links TRBV18 with TRBJ2-2, with a weak D call TRBD2 (5 bases). This CDR3 contains 14 residues. The germline V gene encodes CDR1 KGHSH and CDR2 LQKENI. The V end was cut by 3 bases, the J end by 1 base, with 6 bases between. As DNA, the CDR3 is TGTGCCAGCTCACCCGGGGTGAACACCGGGGAGCTGTTTTTT. This encodes CASSPGVNTGELFF.

The chain uses TRBV28 and TRBJ2-1; D is perhaps TRBD1 (5 bases). The CDR3 is 16 amino acids. Trimming stripped 5 bases from V and 1 base from J, with 15 bases between. Germline assignment: CDR1 MDHEN and CDR2 SYDVKM. The CDR3 protein is CASSPLGRASYNEQFF. Written as DNA, the CDR3 is TGTGCCAGCAGTCCATTGGGCAGGGCATCCTACAATGAGCAGTTCTTC.

The chain has TRBV6-5 and TRBJ1-2; D is unclear. Germline values: CDR1 MNHEY, CDR2 SVGAGI. The V and J ends lost 0 bases and 7 bases respectively, with 12 bases between them. There are 14 residues in the CDR3. The CDR3 reads CASSYSSGRSGYTF. The CDR3 DNA follows: TGTGCCAGCAGTTACTCTTCCGGGCGATCTGGCTACACCTTC.

The chain uses TRBV28 and TRBJ1-2, with unresolved D. This CDR3 has 15 amino acids. With 2 bases removed from V and 8 bases from J, the gap between germline ends came to 18 bases. The germline V gene encodes CDR1 MDHEN and CDR2 SYDVKM. In DNA form, the CDR3 reads TGTGCCAGCAGTTTAGCCCTCGAAACTAGTTGGGGCTACACCTTC. Translated, it gives CASSLALETSWGYTF.

The J gene is TRBJ2-2, the V gene TRBV6-5, with unresolved D. The CDR3 is made up of 15 amino acids. The V end lost 2 bases, the J end lost 2 bases, and 9 bases lay between the germline ends. Germline CDR1 reads MNHEY; CDR2 reads SVGAGI. CDR3 nucleotide sequence: TGTGCCAGCAGTTACATGATGGGCAACACCGGGGAGCTGTTTTTT. Translation: CASSYMMGNTGELFF.

J is TRBJ1-4 and V is TRBV7-2, with TRBD1 matching over 8 bases. Germline values: CDR1 SGHTA, CDR2 FQGNSA. The V and J ends lost 5 bases and 8 bases, in that order; junction bases with no gene match: 7. There are 14 residues in the CDR3. CDR3 in DNA: TGTGCCAGCAGCCCCGTGACAGGGGACGAAAAACTGTTTTTT. This gives the protein CASSPVTGDEKLFF.

The V gene is TRBV10-3, the J gene TRBJ2-2, with D maybe TRBD2 (5 bases). CDR1 is ENHRY and CDR2 is SYGVKD in the germline V gene. The V end lost 0 bases, the J end lost 0 bases, and 11 bases lay between the germline ends. The CDR3 has 17 residues. CDR3 protein: CAISESSGNANTGELFF. The CDR3 nucleotides are TGTGCCATCAGTGAGTCGTCGGGGAACGCGAACACCGGGGAGCTGTTTTTT.

J is TRBJ1-1 and V is TRBV5-4; D gene uncertain. Germline V gene lookup returns CDR1 SGHNT and CDR2 YYREEE (reference sequence). The CDR3 length is 13 residues. V dropped 0 bases and J dropped 8 bases, with 11 bases sitting between them. The chain's CDR3 is CASSLDSISEAFF. DNA for the CDR3: TGTGCCAGCAGCTTGGATAGTATCTCAGAAGCTTTCTTT.

With regard to this clone: Germline and junction disagree at one end, which may indicate a read error. This sequence joins TRBV4-1 and TRBJ2-1, with 12 positions matching TRBD2. Germline loops: CDR1 MGHRA, CDR2 YSYEKL. This CDR3 has 13 residues. Here the CDR3 reads CASSPPSGGVTVF. CDR3 nucleotide sequence: TGCGCCAGCAGCCCTCCTAGCGGGGGGGTAACGGTCTTC.

This chain links TRBV6-1 with TRBJ1-5; D remains unclear. Per germline, CDR1 MNHNS and CDR2 SASEGT. The CDR3 runs 14 residues. Trimming stripped 5 bases from V and 0 bases from J, with 8 bases between. The DNA for the CDR3 is TGTGCCAGCAGTAGAGAGGTTAGCAATCAGCCCCAGCATTTT. This sequence encodes CASSREVSNQPQHF.

The chain couples TRBV18 to TRBJ1-2; TRBD1 agrees at 9 bases. Trimming removed 2 bases from V and 5 bases from J; junction bases left unmatched: 6. Germline V gene data show CDR1 as KGHSH and CDR2 as LQKENI. The CDR3 is 15 amino acids. DNA for the CDR3: TGTGCCAGCTCACCAGTGGGACAGGGAGTATATGGCTACACCTTC. It codes for CASSPVGQGVYGYTF.

This clone was picked up one time. The rearrangement uses TRBV5-1 and TRBJ1-1, with D hard to call. Germline V gives CDR1 SGHRS, CDR2 YFSETQ. This CDR3 is 16 amino acids long. V lost 3 bases to trimming and J lost 5 bases, with 20 bases between them. The CDR3 nucleotides are TGCGCCAGCAGCTCTCCCCGGAGAGGGAGGAGGACTGAAGCTTTCTTT. Amino acids: CASSSPRRGRRTEAFF.

The chain recombines TRBV7-2 with TRBJ1-1; D not resolved. The CDR3 contains 15 residues. The ends were cut back, 4 bases at V and 4 bases at J, with 16 bases in the middle. Germline CDR1 and CDR2: SGHTA and FQGNSA. The CDR3 protein is CASSYSLEMGTEAFF. Written as DNA, the CDR3 is TGTGCCAGCAGCTACTCTTTGGAGATGGGCACTGAAGCTTTCTTT.

The V gene is TRBV5-1, the J gene TRBJ2-3; 16 nucleotides line up with TRBD2. This CDR3 is built from 16 residues. Germline lookup yields CDR1 SGHRS and CDR2 YFSETQ. The V and J ends lost 4 bases and 5 bases, in that order; junction bases with no gene match: 4. The chain's CDR3 is CASSLGTSGREDTQYF. CDR3 in DNA: TGCGCCAGCAGCCTAGGGACTAGCGGGAGGGAAGATACGCAGTATTTT.

DNA for the CDR3: TGTGCCAGCAGCGTCGGGGGGTATCTGGGGTCTTACAATGAGCAGTTCTTC. Translation gives CASSVGGYLGSYNEQFF. The J gene is TRBJ2-1, the V gene TRBV9; the match to TRBD2 covers 7 bases. CDR1 and CDR2 from the germline V gene are SGDLS and YYNGEE. CDR3 length equals 17 residues. Trimming removed 2 bases from V and 4 bases from J; junction bases left unmatched: 12.

The chain recombines TRBV27 with TRBJ1-2; possibly TRBD1 for D (5 bases). This CDR3 is built from 15 residues. Germline CDR1 is MNHEY and CDR2 is SMNVEV (reference sequence). V dropped 2 bases and J dropped 0 bases, with 10 bases sitting between them. CDR3 sequence reads: CASSLAGGSNYGYTF. The CDR3 nucleotides read TGTGCCAGCAGTTTAGCTGGGGGATCTAACTATGGCTACACCTTC.

The chain couples TRBV10-3 to TRBJ1-2; D remains unclear. The CDR3 is made up of 14 amino acids. V lost 0 bases, J lost 6 bases, and 11 bases lay in between. Germline V gene sequence: CDR1 ENHRY, CDR2 SYGVKD. The CDR3 nucleotides are TGTGCCATCAGTGAGTCCGTAGGGCCGGATGGCTACACCTTC. Translated: CAISESVGPDGYTF.

The CDR3 DNA is TGTGCCACCAGCAGAGAGAGTGGGGACAGTAATGAAAAACTGTTTTTT. Amino acids: CATSRESGDSNEKLFF. The gene calls are TRBV15 and TRBJ1-4; 7 nucleotides line up with TRBD1. V shed 0 bases and J 4 bases; nucleotides not matched to a gene: 5. The CDR3 is 16 residues long. Germline CDR1 and CDR2: LNHNV and YYDKDF (reference sequence). The variable domain in full, with the rest retrieved from reference TRBV15 and TRBJ1-4, is DAMVIQNPRYQVTQFGKPVTLSCSQTLNHNVMYWYQQKSSQAPKLLFHYYDKDFNNEADTPDNFQSRRPNTSFCFLDIRSPGLGDTAMYLCATSRESGDSNEKLFFGSGTQLSVL.

This clone was found a few times. The chain recombines TRBV6-5 with TRBJ2-1, with 13 bases identical to TRBD2. The junction had 6 bases not matched to a gene; V was cut back by 6 bases and J by 7 bases. This CDR3 is 15 amino acids long. Per germline, CDR1 MNHEY and CDR2 SVGAGI. Written as DNA, the CDR3 is TGTGCCAGCAGCTTACTAGCGGGGGGGGTGAATGAGCAGTTCTTC. Its translation: CASSLLAGGVNEQFF.

The gene calls are TRBV1 and TRBJ2-7; the table calls TRBD2, which could not be checked here. TRBV1 is tagged as a pseudogene. The CDR3 totals 18 residues. CDR3 sequence: CTSSQDCSHEGGYYEQYF. As DNA, the CDR3 is TGCACCAGCAGCCAAGATTGTAGCCACGAAGGCGGGTACTACGAGCAGTACTTC.

Relative to its sample, this clone is hyperexpanded (1% or more). V is TRBV27 and J is TRBJ2-7; D remains ambiguous. Per germline, CDR1 MNHEY and CDR2 SMNVEV (reference sequence). The V gene lost 11 bases and the J gene lost 1 base, with 12 bases spanning the gap. The CDR3 contains 12 residues. CDR3 residues: CASFSASYEQYF. DNA for the CDR3: TGTGCCTCCTTCAGCGCTTCCTACGAGCAGTACTTC.

The chain links TRBV28 to TRBJ2-7, with a weak D call TRBD2 (6 bases). The CDR3 consists of 13 residues. Trimming removed 5 bases at V and 4 bases at J, with 12 bases between. Per the germline V gene, CDR1 is MDHEN and CDR2 is SYDVKM. The CDR3 loop reads CASSAGTYYEQYF. Here the CDR3 DNA reads TGTGCCAGCAGTGCCGGGACTTATTACGAGCAGTACTTC.

The rearrangement joins TRBV4-2 to TRBJ2-3, with D unclear. Per the germline V gene, CDR1 is LGHNA and CDR2 is YNFKEQ. The CDR3 is 15 amino acids. The germline V and J ends were trimmed by 0 bases and 2 bases, with 9 bases remaining between them. CDR3 amino acids: CASSQDTQATDTQYF. The DNA for the CDR3 is TGTGCCAGCAGCCAAGATACCCAGGCCACAGATACGCAGTATTTT.

The chain has TRBV28 and TRBJ1-5; D ambiguous. The CDR3 loop spans 17 amino acids. Trimming took 6 bases from V and 4 from J, leaving 22 bases between them. In germline, CDR1 is MDHEN, CDR2 SYDVKM. The CDR3 region is CASRPLIDPSSNQPQHF. Written as DNA, the CDR3 is TGTGCCAGCAGGCCCCTTATCGACCCTTCCTCTAATCAGCCCCAGCATTTT.